The following is a TCR beta chain sequence with its context. Its target antigen remains unknown. Base-call qualities are not available, and no considerably larger clone is one nucleotide away. This specimen belongs to a study of blood T cell repertoires in COVID-19 (dated by TCRdb to the early 2020s). Notes on the research overall: Collaborator samples came from the United States, Italy and Spain and covered acute and convalescent phases of COVID-19. The material from the prospective study consisted of cDNA or gDNA derived from T cells, B-cell-depleted T cells, or PBMCs. Deeply sampled blood TCRbeta repertoires from subjects exposed to, actively infected with, or recovered from COVID-19 were included in the dataset. A freely available public database, intended as a resource for researchers studying the immune response to SARS-CoV-2, is where the repertoires were released. Samples came from the ongoing ImmuneRACE study (first 160 participants) plus 1,254 subjects from 6 global collaborators. Sample metadata almost always included a de-identified subject ID, COVID-19 status, age in years and sex. HLA class I and class II types, where available, came from metadata supplied by the sample provider rather than from assay-based typing.

The collaborating institutions used their own protocols to collect whole blood in K2EDTA tubes. Collaborator samples were shipped for TCRbeta analysis as frozen whole blood, isolated PBMCs, or DNA extracted from either sample type. TCRbeta CDR3 regions were amplified from genomic DNA using the immunoSEQ Assay, a bias-controlled multiplex PCR. The authors' analysis ran thus. The number of nucleated cells in each sample was estimated from the amplification of reference gene primers within the assay. To quantify the absolute abundance of each unique TCRbeta CDR3 rearrangement, sequence reads were collapsed and filtered. For each sample, productive Simpson clonality was calculated as the square root of Simpson's diversity index across productive rearrangements. The immuneACCESS repertoire file appears here via TCRdb, limited to in-frame rearrangements. These files lack a portion of the clones; in checked studies, under half of the deficit traces to unresolved V genes, and the cause of the others is not known. From that table come the V and J calls and clone size; the DNA was used to work out D and trimming. The sample yields roughly 250,000 clones; roughly 80% were counted once. The ten most abundant clones make up 4.4% of the sample.

What the study reported, not specific to this receptor: The quantity of clinical and demographic metadata differed by source and by participant and was supplied without curation.

V drops 0 bases and J drops 7 bases, leaving 13 bases in between. CDR1 and CDR2, per the germline V gene (reference sequence), are SGHNT and YYREEE. Spanning cysteine to phenylalanine, the CDR3 consists of 15 amino acids. The read is trimmed to its CDR3 DNA, 45 bases read in frame from base 1. The TCR comes from a man aged 50-59 years with active or convalescent COVID-19. The rearranged segments are TRBV5-4 and TRBJ2-2; perhaps TRBD1 is the D gene, with 6 bases matching. The sequenced sample was peripheral blood. The DNA sequence is TGTGCCAGCAGCTTGGTCACAGGGTTAGGCGGGGAGCTGTTTTTT. This yields the protein CASSLVTGLGGELFF.